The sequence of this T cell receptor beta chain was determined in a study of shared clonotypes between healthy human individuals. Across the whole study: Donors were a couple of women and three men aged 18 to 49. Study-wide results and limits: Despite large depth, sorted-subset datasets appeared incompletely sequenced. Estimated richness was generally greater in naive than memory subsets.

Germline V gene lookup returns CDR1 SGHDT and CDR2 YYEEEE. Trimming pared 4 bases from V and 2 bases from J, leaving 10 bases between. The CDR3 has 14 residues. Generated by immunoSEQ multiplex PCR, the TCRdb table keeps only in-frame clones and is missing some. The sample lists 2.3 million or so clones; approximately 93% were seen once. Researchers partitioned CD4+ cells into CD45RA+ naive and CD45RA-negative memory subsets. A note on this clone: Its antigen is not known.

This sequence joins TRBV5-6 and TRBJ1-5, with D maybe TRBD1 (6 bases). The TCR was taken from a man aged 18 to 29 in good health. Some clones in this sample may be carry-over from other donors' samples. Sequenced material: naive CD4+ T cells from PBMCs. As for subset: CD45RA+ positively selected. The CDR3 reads CASSLRTGNQPQHF. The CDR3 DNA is TGTGCCAGCAGCCTCCGGACAGGCAATCAGCCCCAGCATTTT. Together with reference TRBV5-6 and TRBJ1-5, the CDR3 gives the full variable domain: DAGVTQSPTHLIKTRGQQVTLRCSPKSGHDTVSWYQQALGQGPQFIFQYYEEEERQRGNFPDRFSGHQFPNYSSELNVNALLLGDSALYLCASSLRTGNQPQHFGDGTRLSIL.